A single sample is the source of the 22 T cell receptor beta chains below, sequenced in a study of beta chain features in type 1 diabetes. Regarding the study as a whole: For Type 1 diabetes patients, all four CD4+ subsets carried TCRB CDR3s that were moderately but significantly shorter.

These TCRs are of unknown antigen specificity. As every portion of the isolated RNA was reverse transcribed, the sequencing read expressed TCRB transcripts. TCRdb's copy holds only in-frame clones and misses some; the assay was immunoSEQ multiplex PCR. This repertoire shows hundreds of thousands of clones, over 12% found once; its top ten account for roughly 0.04%. Sequenced: naive CD4+ T cells from blood. These receptors all come from a man between 18 and 35 years old with type 1 diabetes.

This sequence joins TRBV27 and TRBJ1-2, with 10 positions matching TRBD1. This CDR3 is built from 13 residues. Germline values: CDR1 MNHEY, CDR2 SMNVEV (reference sequence). The trim removed 5 bases at V and 7 bases at J, leaving 4 bases unmatched. In nucleotides, the CDR3 is TGTGCCAGCAGTCCCGACAGGGGGCTTGGCTACACCTTC. Amino acids: CASSPDRGLGYTF.

V gene TRBV14 combines with J gene TRBJ2-7; D perhaps matches TRBD1 (6 bases). V was shortened by 0 bases and J by 1 base, with 7 bases between the two germline ends. From germline, CDR1 is SGHDN and CDR2 FVKESK. The CDR3 is 14 residues long. CDR3 region: CASSQDRGSYEQYF. In nucleotides, the CDR3 is TGTGCCAGCAGCCAAGACAGGGGATCCTACGAGCAGTACTTC.

The chain is built from TRBV28 and TRBJ1-6; no firm D call. This CDR3 contains 15 residues. The V end lost 5 bases, the J end lost 3 bases, and 11 bases lay between the germline ends. CDR1 is MDHEN and CDR2 is SYDVKM in the germline V gene. The CDR3 sequence: CASSPAANYNSPLHF. The CDR3 nucleotides are TGTGCCAGCAGTCCCGCAGCGAACTATAATTCACCCCTCCACTTT.

Only a few counts were recorded for this clone. This CDR3 is CSVEGSGSTDTQYF. For the CDR3, the DNA is TGCAGCGTTGAAGGGAGCGGGAGCACAGATACGCAGTATTTT. V usage is TRBV29-1 and J usage is TRBJ2-3, with a possible D match to TRBD2 (6 bases). Germline values: CDR1 SQVTM, CDR2 ANQGSEA. V was pared by 1 base and J by 0 bases, with 8 bases between. The CDR3 loop spans 14 amino acids.

In this sample, this clone turned up a few times. The rearrangement uses TRBV7-2 and TRBJ2-7; D remains unclear. Germline V gene lookup returns CDR1 SGHTA and CDR2 FQGNSA. V lost 1 base to trimming and J lost 4 bases, with 11 bases between them. The CDR3 consists of 14 residues. CDR3 residues: CASSLVGGEYEQYF. Written as DNA, the CDR3 is TGTGCCAGCAGCTTAGTGGGCGGAGAATACGAGCAGTACTTC.

This clone was seen more than once but under ten times. This chain joins TRBV20-1 and TRBJ2-7; D may match TRBD1 or TRBD2 (5 bases each). Germline lookup yields CDR1 DFQATT and CDR2 SNEGSKA (reference sequence). V lost 7 bases and J lost 4, with 11 bases in between. This CDR3 has 11 amino acids. CDR3 nucleotide sequence: TGCAGTGTTCGCAGGGAGTACGAGCAGTACTTC. It codes for CSVRREYEQYF.

The gene calls are TRBV29-1 and TRBJ2-3, with 7 bases aligning to TRBD2. The CDR3 runs 13 residues. The germline gives CDR1 SQVTM, CDR2 ANQGSEA. The CDR3, as DNA: TGCACCGGCGGCCTAGCGGAGGGAGATACGCAGTATTTT. Amino acids: CTGGLAEGDTQYF.

This clone was seen a handful of times. The CDR3 sequence: CASSQGASGGYNEQFF. The DNA of the CDR3 is TGTGCCAGCAGCCAAGGGGCTAGCGGGGGCTACAATGAGCAGTTCTTC. The genes are TRBV4-2 and TRBJ2-1, with 10 bases fitting TRBD2. J lost 3 bases, V lost 1 base, and 3 bases had no gene match. The CDR3 totals 16 residues. Germline CDR1 is LGHNA and CDR2 is YNFKEQ.

This clone has a handful of counts. The rearrangement links TRBV5-4 to TRBJ2-1, with D perhaps matching TRBD2 (5 bases). The CDR3 totals 14 residues. Trimming removed 4 bases from V and 5 bases from J, with 13 bases in between. Germline-derived CDR1 and CDR2 are SGHNT and YYREEE (reference sequence). The CDR3 coding sequence is TGTGCCAGCAGCAAGAAGGACTTTGACAATGAGCAGTTCTTC. Residues: CASSKKDFDNEQFF.

Only a few counts were recorded for this clone. The chain links TRBV4-1 to TRBJ2-6; tentative D call: TRBD2 (6 bases). V lost 1 base and J 2 bases, leaving 21 bases between the germline ends. This CDR3 has 20 amino acids. CDR1 is MGHRA, CDR2 YSYEKL, per germline. The CDR3 bases are TGCGCCAGCAGCCAAGTTCCCTTGGCAGGGAGGCTGACTGGGGCCAACGTCCTGACTTTC. Translation gives CASSQVPLAGRLTGANVLTF.

This clone was seen only a few times. V and J are TRBV28 and TRBJ2-7; either TRBD1 or TRBD2 may fit D (7 bases each). V was clipped by 6 bases and J by 4 bases, with 10 bases between them. This CDR3 comprises 12 residues. Germline CDR1 MDHEN, CDR2 SYDVKM. CDR3 amino acids: CASRQGGYEQYF. CDR3 nucleotide sequence: TGTGCCAGCAGGCAGGGGGGGTACGAGCAGTACTTC.

The rearrangement joins TRBV30 to TRBJ1-1; tentative D call: TRBD1 (5 bases). The CDR3 has 12 residues. V lost 8 bases, J lost 4 bases, and 14 bases lay in between. Germline V lookup: CDR1 GTSNPN, CDR2 SVGIG (reference sequence). CDR3 coding DNA: TGTGCCGGAGGGCGGCAGGGCACTGAAGCTTTCTTT. Its translation: CAGGRQGTEAFF.

This clone was seen only a few times. The V call is TRBV30, the J call TRBJ1-4; 8 positions agree with TRBD1. This CDR3 is 13 amino acids long. Losses at the gene ends were 8 bases for V and 4 bases for J; bases not matched to a gene: 6. Germline V lookup: CDR1 GTSNPN, CDR2 SVGIG (reference sequence). The CDR3 protein is CARQGFLNEKLFF. The CDR3, as DNA: TGTGCCAGACAGGGGTTCCTTAATGAAAAACTGTTTTTT.

The sample holds a few counts of this clone. This chain links TRBV7-9 with TRBJ1-3; tentatively, D is TRBD1 (5 bases). Germline CDR1 SEHNR, CDR2 FQNEAQ (reference sequence). Deletions cut 7 bases from V and 2 bases from J, with 12 bases between. The CDR3 is 14 residues long. The CDR3 here is CASIPGGTGNTIYF. As DNA, the CDR3 is TGTGCCAGCATCCCCGGGGGGACTGGAAACACCATATATTTT.

This chain links TRBV28 with TRBJ1-5; a weak D match, TRBD1 (5 bases). Germline CDR1 MDHEN, CDR2 SYDVKM. The CDR3 runs 15 residues. With 6 bases removed from V and 4 bases from J, the gap between germline ends came to 16 bases. This CDR3 is CASSGRGVWNQPQHF. The CDR3 DNA reads TGTGCCAGCAGCGGCCGGGGGGTTTGGAATCAGCCCCAGCATTTT.

This clone showed up just a few times. The J gene is TRBJ1-4, the V gene TRBV5-1; 9 positions match TRBD1. The CDR3 length is 14 residues. The ends lost 3 bases at V and 6 bases at J; junction bases unmatched: 3. Per the germline V gene, CDR1 is SGHRS and CDR2 is YFSETQ. The CDR3 DNA sequence: TGCGCCAGCAGCTCGGGACAGGGAGATGAAAAACTGTTTTTT. This translates into CASSSGQGDEKLFF.

This clone was counted a few times. The chain is built from TRBV7-2 and TRBJ1-6; D is ambiguous. The CDR3 has 15 amino acids. Trimming removed 5 bases from V and 13 bases from J, with 21 bases in between. Germline V CDR1 and CDR2: SGHTA, FQGNSA. CDR3 DNA sequence: TGTGCCAGCAGCCCCATCTGGGGAGTGGAGTATCCCCTCCACTTT. Its translation: CASSPIWGVEYPLHF.

This clone has only a few counts. The chain combines TRBV7-2 with TRBJ1-5; 7 positions match TRBD1. Germline V lookup: CDR1 SGHTA, CDR2 FQGNSA. The CDR3 sequence is 14 residues long. V shed 3 bases and J 4 bases; nucleotides not matched to a gene: 3. The CDR3 spells CASSFRQGNQPQHF. The CDR3 nucleotides read TGTGCCAGCAGCTTTAGACAGGGAAATCAGCCCCAGCATTTT. Full variable domain (remainder filled in from reference TRBV7-2 and TRBJ1-5): GAGVSQSPSNKVTEKGKDVELRCDPISGHTALYWYRQSLGQGLEFLIYFQGNSAPDKSGLPSDRFSAERTGGSVSTLTIQRTQQEDSAVYLCASSFRQGNQPQHFGDGTRLSIL.

CDR3 sequence (DNA): TGTGCCAGTATCCGGACTAGCGGGAGGTACAATGAGCAGTTCTTC. As protein: CASIRTSGRYNEQFF. This chain uses TRBV19 with TRBJ2-1; 14 bases align to TRBD2. The ends lost 7 bases at V and 4 bases at J; junction bases unmatched: 3. Germline V gives CDR1 LNHDA, CDR2 SQIVND (reference sequence). CDR3 length equals 15 residues.

The chain couples TRBV28 to TRBJ2-1; 8 bases agree with TRBD2. This CDR3 is built from 15 residues. Germline CDR1 is MDHEN and CDR2 is SYDVKM. J was trimmed by 8 bases and V by 2 bases; bases with no gene match: 8. CDR3 sequence reads: CASSLAGGGRDEQFF. The CDR3, as DNA: TGTGCCAGCAGTTTAGCGGGGGGCGGTCGGGATGAGCAGTTCTTC.

This clone was counted a few times. The rearrangement links TRBV4-2 to TRBJ2-7; the match to TRBD2 covers 12 bases. CDR1 and CDR2 from the germline V gene are LGHNA and YNFKEQ. V lost 1 base and J lost 3; bases outside the gene matches: 4. This CDR3 has 16 amino acids. CDR3 loop: CASSQGLAGAFYEQYF. The CDR3 nucleotides are TGTGCCAGCAGCCAAGGACTAGCGGGAGCATTCTACGAGCAGTACTTC.

The chain joins TRBV9 to TRBJ2-2; TRBD2 matches at 7 bases. The germline V gene encodes CDR1 SGDLS and CDR2 YYNGEE. The J segment lost 6 bases and the V segment lost 0 bases, leaving 2 bases of the junction unmatched. CDR3 length equals 14 residues. CDR3 sequence: CASSVVGGAGELFF. Written as DNA, the CDR3 is TGTGCCAGCAGCGTAGTGGGAGGGGCCGGGGAGCTGTTTTTT. The variable domain in full, completed from reference TRBV9 and TRBJ2-2, reads DSGVTQTPKHLITATGQRVTLRCSPRSGDLSVYWYQQSLDQGLQFLIQYYNGEERAKGNILERFSAQQFPDLHSELNLSSLELGDSALYFCASSVVGGAGELFFGEGSRLTVL.